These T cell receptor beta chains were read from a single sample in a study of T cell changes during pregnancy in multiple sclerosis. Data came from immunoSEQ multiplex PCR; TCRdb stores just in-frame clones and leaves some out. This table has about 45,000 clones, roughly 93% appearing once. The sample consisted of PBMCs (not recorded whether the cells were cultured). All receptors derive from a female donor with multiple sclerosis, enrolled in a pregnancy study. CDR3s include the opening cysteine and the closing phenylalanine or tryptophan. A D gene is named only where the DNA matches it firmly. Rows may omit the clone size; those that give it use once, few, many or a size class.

CASSQERWGYNEQFF TGCGCCAGCAGCCAAGAAAGGTGGGGCTACAATGAGCAGTTCTTC NA TRBJ2-1 TRBV4-3 NA
CASSSDSGTEAFF TGTGCCAGCAGTTCGGACAGTGGGACTGAAGCTTTCTTT NA TRBJ1-1 TRBV27 NA
CASRDRGQPQHF TGTGCCAGCAGGGACAGGGGGCAGCCCCAGCATTTT TRBD1 TRBJ1-5 TRBV6-5 NA
CASSLRDRGAETQYF TGTGCCAGCAGCTTAAGGGACAGGGGGGCAGAGACCCAGTACTTC TRBD1 TRBJ2-5 TRBV5-6 NA
CASSQEIPVDYNEQFF TGCGCCAGCAGCCAAGAAATACCGGTGGACTACAATGAGCAGTTCTTC NA TRBJ2-1 TRBV4-1 NA
CASSATGERVIAFF TGTGCCAGCAGCGCGACAGGGGAGAGGGTTATTGCTTTCTTT NA TRBJ1-1 TRBV21-1 NA
CSVRDTLRTEAFF TGCAGCGTCCGGGACACCCTGAGGACTGAAGCTTTCTTT NA TRBJ1-1 TRBV29-1 NA
CASSLSGTGGNQPQHF TGTGCCAGCAGTTTATCCGGGACAGGGGGCAATCAGCCCCAGCATTTT TRBD1 TRBJ1-5 TRBV28 NA
CASSDAKRDSLKEQFF TGCGCCAGCAGCGATGCGAAGCGGGACTCCCTCAAGGAGCAGTTCTTC TRBD2 TRBJ2-1 TRBV5-1 NA
CASSQSGTMYEQYF TGTGCCAGCAGCCAGTCCGGGACTATGTACGAGCAGTACTTC TRBD2 TRBJ2-7 TRBV16 NA
CASSARSSGSTILFF TGTGCCAGCAGCGCCCGTTCTAGCGGGAGTACGATTTTGTTCTTC TRBD2 TRBJ2-1 TRBV11-3 NA
CASSGSEENEKLFF TGTGCCAGCAGCGGGTCCGAGGAGAATGAAAAACTGTTTTTT NA TRBJ1-4 TRBV9 NA
CASSLDTVGIQYF TGTGCCAGCAGCCTCGACACTGTTGGCATTCAGTACTTC NA TRBJ2-4 TRBV7-7 NA
CASSRQFPETQYF TGTGCCAGTAGTAGACAGTTCCCGGAGACCCAGTACTTC NA TRBJ2-5 TRBV19 NA
CASSLVSGYPNTEAFF TGTGCCAGCAGCTTAGTTTCCGGTTACCCGAACACTGAAGCTTTCTTT NA TRBJ1-1 TRBV7-9 NA
CASSPTSGRTETQYF TGTGCCAGCAGCCCCACAAGCGGGAGAACTGAGACCCAGTACTTC TRBD2 TRBJ2-5 TRBV5-6 once
CASSSPGQGAHEQFF TGTGCCAGCAGTTCCCCTGGACAGGGTGCACATGAGCAGTTCTTC TRBD1 TRBJ2-1 TRBV28 NA
CASSPGAEALYEQYF TGTGCCAGCTCACCAGGGGCAGAAGCCCTCTACGAGCAGTACTTC NA TRBJ2-7 TRBV18 NA
CSVTILGAQHF TGCAGCGTCACCATCCTCGGGGCCCAGCATTTT NA TRBJ1-5 TRBV29-1 NA
CASSQLGTGSSNEQFF TGCGCCAGCAGCCAATTGGGGACAGGGTCTTCGAATGAGCAGTTCTTC TRBD1 TRBJ2-1 TRBV4-3 NA
CASSGERQETQYF TGTGCCAGCAGCGGGGAGAGACAAGAGACCCAGTACTTC NA TRBJ2-5 TRBV7-9 NA
CASRLAGPGEKLFF TGCGCCAGCAGATTGGCGGGGCCCGGGGAAAAACTGTTTTTT NA TRBJ1-4 TRBV5-1 NA
CASSFRSVAKNIQYF TGTGCCAGCAGCTTTAGGTCCGTGGCCAAAAACATTCAGTACTTC NA TRBJ2-4 TRBV7-2 NA
CASSVGQENDGYTF TGTGCCAGCAGTGTGGGACAGGAGAACGACGGCTACACCTTC TRBD1 TRBJ1-2 TRBV6-1 NA
CASSPQDGYNEQFF TGTGCCAGCTCACCCCAGGACGGATACAATGAGCAGTTCTTC NA TRBJ2-1 TRBV18 NA
CASSTLDNPLVSVLTF TGTGCCAGCAGTACCCTCGACAATCCCCTCGTGAGCGTCCTGACTTTC NA TRBJ2-6 TRBV28 NA
CASSLDHTGVLTAKNIQYF TGCGCCAGCAGCTTGGACCATACAGGGGTCCTTACAGCCAAAAACATTCAGTACTTC TRBD1 TRBJ2-4 TRBV5-1 NA
CASSVAGGPHEQYF TGCGCCAGCAGTGTAGCGGGAGGGCCCCACGAGCAGTACTTC TRBD2 TRBJ2-7 TRBV10-2 NA
CASSLVEGSSYNEQFF TGCGCCAGCAGCTTGGTTGAGGGTAGCTCCTACAATGAGCAGTTCTTC NA TRBJ2-1 TRBV5-1 NA
CASSYSKGCGTEAFF TGTGCCAGCAGTTACAGTAAAGGCTGTGGCACTGAAGCTTTCTTT NA TRBJ1-1 TRBV6-7 NA
CASSTGTGAPRGTEAFF TGTGCCAGCAGCACCGGGACAGGGGCGCCGCGGGGCACTGAAGCTTTCTTT TRBD1 TRBJ1-1 TRBV5-6 NA
CASNPGQAANEKLFF TGCGCCAGCAATCCAGGGCAAGCAGCTAATGAAAAACTGTTTTTT NA TRBJ1-4 TRBV10-2 NA
CASSRDSYNEQFF TGTGCCAGCAGCCGGGACAGTTACAATGAGCAGTTCTTC TRBD1 TRBJ2-1 TRBV6-5 NA
CASSPKTGRNTEAFF TGTGCCAGCAGCCCAAAGACAGGACGGAACACTGAAGCTTTCTTT NA TRBJ1-1 TRBV4-2 NA
CASSSRTHSGELFF TGTGCCAGCAGCTCCCGGACTCATTCCGGGGAGCTGTTTTTT NA TRBJ2-2 TRBV7-9 NA
CAWSGDRETQYF TGTGCCTGGAGTGGGGACCGAGAGACCCAGTACTTC NA TRBJ2-5 TRBV30 NA
CASLGPSGRSETQYF TGTGCCAGCCTGGGGCCTAGCGGGAGGTCGGAGACCCAGTACTTC TRBD2 TRBJ2-5 TRBV7-9 NA
CASGPWGIGTDTQYF TGTGCCAGTGGCCCTTGGGGAATCGGCACAGATACGCAGTATTTT NA TRBJ2-3 TRBV19 once
CASRGTEETQYF TGTGCCAGCAGAGGGACAGAAGAGACCCAGTACTTC TRBD1 TRBJ2-5 TRBV7-9 NA
CASSPTTGGNQPQHF TGCGCCAGCAGCCCGACAACAGGGGGGAATCAGCCCCAGCATTTT TRBD1 TRBJ1-5 TRBV5-1 NA
CASRLGTGELFF TGCGCCAGCAGATTAGGGACCGGGGAGCTGTTTTTT NA TRBJ2-2 TRBV10-2 NA
CASSLIEGGPTLEQYF TGTGCCAGCAGCTTAATTGAGGGAGGGCCAACTCTCGAGCAGTACTTC TRBD2 TRBJ2-7 TRBV7-8 NA
CASSILAGGPETQYF TGTGCCAGCAGTATACTAGCGGGAGGGCCAGAGACCCAGTACTTC TRBD2 TRBJ2-5 TRBV6-4 NA
CASSLVGQGSGEAFF TGTGCCAGCAGCTTAGTCGGTCAGGGAAGTGGAGAAGCTTTCTTT NA TRBJ1-1 TRBV7-8 NA
CASSETPGEETQYF TGTGCCAGCAGTGAGACCCCCGGGGAAGAGACCCAGTACTTC NA TRBJ2-5 TRBV6-1 NA
CASRPLGEYYGYTF TGTGCCAGCAGACCCTTGGGAGAATACTATGGCTACACCTTC NA TRBJ1-2 TRBV6-5 NA
CASSPSGELGLPQHF TGTGCCAGCTCGCCCTCTGGGGAACTCGGTTTGCCCCAGCATTTT NA TRBJ1-5 TRBV6-6 NA
CASSFPGAHEQYF TGTGCCAGCAGCTTTCCGGGGGCTCACGAGCAGTACTTC NA TRBJ2-7 TRBV7-9 NA
CVRSAQGASGANVLTF TGTGTCAGAAGCGCACAGGGGGCCTCTGGGGCCAACGTCCTGACTTTC NA TRBJ2-6 TRBV7-5 once
CASSRSGQGYEQYF TGTGCCAGCAGCAGATCGGGACAGGGCTACGAGCAGTACTTC TRBD1 TRBJ2-7 TRBV7-9 NA